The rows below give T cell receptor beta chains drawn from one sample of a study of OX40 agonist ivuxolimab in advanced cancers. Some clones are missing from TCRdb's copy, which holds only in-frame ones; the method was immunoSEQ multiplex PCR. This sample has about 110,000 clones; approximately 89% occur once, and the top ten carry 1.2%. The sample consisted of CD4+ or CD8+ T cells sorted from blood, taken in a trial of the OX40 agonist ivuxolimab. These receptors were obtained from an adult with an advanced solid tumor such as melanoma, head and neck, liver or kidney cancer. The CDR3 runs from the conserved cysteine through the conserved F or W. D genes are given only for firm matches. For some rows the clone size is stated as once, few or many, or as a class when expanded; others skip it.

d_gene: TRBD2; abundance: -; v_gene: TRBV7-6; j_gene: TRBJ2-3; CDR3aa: CASSLTSGRAGDTQYF; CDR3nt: TGTGCCAGCAGCTTGACTAGCGGGAGGGCTGGAGATACGCAGTATTTT
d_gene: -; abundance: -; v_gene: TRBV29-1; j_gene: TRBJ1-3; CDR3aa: CSVDGQGTGNTIYF; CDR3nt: TGCAGCGTTGATGGGCAGGGGACAGGAAACACCATATATTTT
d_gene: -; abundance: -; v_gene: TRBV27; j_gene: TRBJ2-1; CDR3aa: CASSPRQVRNEQFF; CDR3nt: TGTGCCAGCAGTCCAAGACAGGTTCGCAATGAGCAGTTCTTC
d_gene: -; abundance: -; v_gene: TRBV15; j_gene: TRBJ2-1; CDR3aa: CATSRGGGFSDSSYNEQFF; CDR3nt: TGTGCCACCAGCAGAGGGGGTGGCTTTAGCGACTCCTCCTACAATGAGCAGTTCTTC
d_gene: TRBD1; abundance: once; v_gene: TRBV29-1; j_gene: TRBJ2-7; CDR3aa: CSVEAGGNEQYF; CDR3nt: TGCAGCGTTGAAGCAGGGGGCAACGAGCAGTACTTC
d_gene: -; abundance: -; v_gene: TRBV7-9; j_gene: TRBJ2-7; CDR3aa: CASSPRDTLSTTYEQYF; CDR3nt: TGTGCCAGCAGCCCCCGGGACACCCTATCAACAACCTACGAGCAGTACTTC
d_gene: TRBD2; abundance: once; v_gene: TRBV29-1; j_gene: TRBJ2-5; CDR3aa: CSVGGLAGETQYF; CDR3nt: TGCAGCGTCGGAGGCCTAGCGGGAGAGACCCAGTACTTC
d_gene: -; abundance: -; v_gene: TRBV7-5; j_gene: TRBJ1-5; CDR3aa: CARSPRQICGLRPQHF; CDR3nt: TGTGCCAGAAGCCCCCGACAGATCTGTGGGTTAAGGCCCCAGCATTTT
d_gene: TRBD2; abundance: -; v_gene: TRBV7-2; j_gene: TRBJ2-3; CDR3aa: CACGRAVGTDTQYF; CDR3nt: TGTGCCTGCGGGAGGGCGGTAGGCACAGATACGCAGTATTTT
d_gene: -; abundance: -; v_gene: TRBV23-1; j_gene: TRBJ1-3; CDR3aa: CASSQPSKGSGNTIYF; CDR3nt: TGCGCCAGCAGTCAACCCTCCAAGGGGAGCGGAAACACCATATATTTT
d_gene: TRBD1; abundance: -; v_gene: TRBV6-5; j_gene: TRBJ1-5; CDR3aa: CASRAGQGNQPQHF; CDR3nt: TGTGCCAGCAGGGCCGGACAGGGAAATCAGCCCCAGCATTTT
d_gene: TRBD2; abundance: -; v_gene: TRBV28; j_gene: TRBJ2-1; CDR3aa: CASKEGTSGGNEQFF; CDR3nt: TGTGCCAGCAAAGAAGGGACTAGCGGGGGCAATGAGCAGTTCTTC
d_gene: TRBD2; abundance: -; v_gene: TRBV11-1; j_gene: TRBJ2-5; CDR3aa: CASSLGRAQTQYF; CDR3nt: TGTGCCAGCAGCTTGGGGAGGGCCCAGACCCAGTACTTC
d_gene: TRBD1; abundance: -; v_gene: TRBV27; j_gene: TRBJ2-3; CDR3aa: CASGQGRTDTQYF; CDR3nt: TGTGCCAGCGGACAGGGCCGCACAGATACGCAGTATTTT
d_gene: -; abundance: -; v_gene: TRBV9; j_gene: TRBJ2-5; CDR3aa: CASSLDSETQYF; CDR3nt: TGTGCCAGCAGCTTGGACAGCGAGACCCAGTACTTC
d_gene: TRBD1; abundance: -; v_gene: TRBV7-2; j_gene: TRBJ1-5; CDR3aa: CASSFYGQGSNQPQHF; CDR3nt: TGTGCCAGCAGCTTTTACGGACAGGGGAGCAATCAGCCCCAGCATTTT